Reported below is one T cell receptor (beta chain). Its target is unknown. This specimen comes from a study of cytomegalovirus exposure and HLA in healthy donors. Study details: A prior study identified approximately 120 million unique TCR beta sequences from 150 million to 200 million T cells.

Regarding the study as a whole: Associated with cytomegalovirus, according to the listing, were around 160 TCR beta chains. V segments that were indistinguishable, TRBV6-2 and TRBV6-3 among them, were omitted from analysis.

The V gene's germline CDR1 is SGHRS and CDR2 YFSETQ. The CDR3 extends over 15 amino acids. Trimming cost V 0 bases and J 5 bases; bases outside gene matches: 5. The PCR ran on 60 Vbeta and 13 Jbeta primers. Only in-frame clones appear in the TCRdb table, and some are missing; sequencing was by immunoSEQ multiplex PCR. The top ten hold around 3.5% of the sample, which has around 97,000 clones, approximately 66% seen once. Source material: PBMCs. The receptor comes from a woman between 50 and 59 years old in good health and CMV-seronegative. This chain connects TRBV5-1 to TRBJ2-3, with TRBD2 identical over 8 bases. CDR3 sequence: CASSLERGWGDTQYF. The CDR3, as DNA: TGCGCCAGCAGCTTGGAGCGGGGGTGGGGAGATACGCAGTATTTT.